This T cell receptor beta chain was recorded in a study of blood T cells in healthy people across ages. CDR3 size: 15 residues. Every donor gave ten milliliters of peripheral blood. Comment on this clonotype: Sequence at one end of the junction differs from germline and may be a read error.

With a J-beta primer mix and a sample-barcoded 5' primer, a second PCR ran about 6 to 11 cycles. TCRdb itself ran the 5' RACE reads through MiXCR, one entry per CDR3 protein. The sample lists approximately 800,000 distinct CDR3 sequences, more than 50% occurring once. This receptor was obtained from a middle-aged man in good health. The sequenced sample consisted of blood. The chain is built from TRBV12-3 or TRBV12-4 and TRBJ2-1; 10 bases are a match to TRBD2. The CDR3 DNA is TGTGCCAGCAGATCAACTAGCGGGGTTCACAATGTGCAGTTCTTC. The encoded protein is CASRSTSGVHNVQFF.